Listed here are 6 T cell receptor beta chains from one sample, sequenced in a study of T cell responses to AZD1222 COVID-19 vaccine. Some clones are missing from TCRdb's copy, which holds only in-frame ones; the method was immunoSEQ multiplex PCR. The sample gives over 65,000 clones, 70% to 90% of which show up once; roughly 5.6% is in the top ten. Here the sequenced sample was peripheral blood, taken on day 0 of AZD1222 vaccination. Receptors were obtained from an adult in good health.

The chain has TRBV7-9 and TRBJ1-1; TRBD1 matches 7 bases. The germline V gene encodes CDR1 SEHNR and CDR2 FQNEAQ (reference sequence). The CDR3 is 16 residues long. V trimming: 5 bases; J trimming: 1 base; junction bases outside the gene matches: 10. As DNA, the CDR3 is TGTGCCAGCAGCCATAGGAACAGGGGAGGGAACACTGAAGCTTTCTTT. Translating gives CASSHRNRGGNTEAFF.

CDR3 bases: TGTGCCAGCAGTTACAGCGGAGGGGATCAAGAGACCCAGTACTTC. Translation: CASSYSGGDQETQYF. The V and J genes are TRBV6-5 and TRBJ2-5; possible D gene TRBD2, 6 bases. The V gene lost 2 bases and the J gene lost 2 bases, with 12 bases spanning the gap. Germline CDR1 and CDR2: MNHEY and SVGAGI. The CDR3 has 15 amino acids.

For the CDR3, the DNA is TGTGCCAGCTCGGGACAGGAAGAGACCCAGTACTTC. Translation gives CASSGQEETQYF. The chain recombines TRBV18 with TRBJ2-5, with TRBD1 identical over 8 bases. Germline V lookup: CDR1 KGHSH, CDR2 LQKENI. Unmatched junction bases numbered 0, after V lost 6 bases and J lost 3 bases. The CDR3 is 12 amino acids. The full variable domain, rest sourced from reference TRBV18 and TRBJ2-5, is NAGVMQNPRHLVRRRGQEARLRCSPMKGHSHVYWYRQLPEEGLKFMVYLQKENIIDESGMPKERFSAEFPKEGPSILRIQQVVRGDSAAYFCASSGQEETQYFGPGTRLLVL.

J is TRBJ2-7 and V is TRBV18; 9 bases are a match to TRBD2. Germline lookup yields CDR1 KGHSH and CDR2 LQKENI. The CDR3 contains 15 residues. V lost 5 bases and J lost 4; bases outside the gene matches: 9. The CDR3 region has the DNA TGTGCCAGCTCAGGCTCCTTAGCGGGGGCTTACGAGCAGTACTTC. This sequence encodes CASSGSLAGAYEQYF.

The chain is built from TRBV5-4 and TRBJ1-4; the D is unclear. Germline V gene lookup returns CDR1 SGHNT and CDR2 YYREEE (reference sequence). Deletions cut 5 bases from V and 13 bases from J, with 15 bases between. This CDR3 comprises 12 residues. CDR3 amino acids: CASSFEGSRLFF. CDR3 bases: TGTGCCAGCAGTTTCGAGGGCTCCAGACTGTTTTTT.

Only one count was recorded for this clone. The rearrangement uses TRBV5-1 and TRBJ1-1; D is uncertain. The length of the CDR3 is 14 residues. The germline V and J ends were trimmed by 1 base and 0 bases, with 7 bases remaining between them. Looked up from germline, CDR1 is SGHRS and CDR2 is YFSETQ. The CDR3 is CASSLKAMNTEAFF. In DNA, the CDR3 is TGCGCCAGCAGCTTGAAGGCCATGAACACTGAAGCTTTCTTT.